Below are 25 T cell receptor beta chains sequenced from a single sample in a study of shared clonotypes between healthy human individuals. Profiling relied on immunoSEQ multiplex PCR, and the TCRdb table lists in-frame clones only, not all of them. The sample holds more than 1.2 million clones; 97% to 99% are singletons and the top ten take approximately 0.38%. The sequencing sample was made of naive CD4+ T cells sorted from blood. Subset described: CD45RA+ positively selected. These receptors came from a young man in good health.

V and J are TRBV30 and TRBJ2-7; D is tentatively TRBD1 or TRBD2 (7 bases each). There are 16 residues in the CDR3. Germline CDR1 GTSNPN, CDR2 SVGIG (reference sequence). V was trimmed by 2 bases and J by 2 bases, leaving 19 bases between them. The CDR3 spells CAWSRWQGGRPYEQYF. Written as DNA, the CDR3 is TGTGCCTGGAGTAGATGGCAGGGGGGGAGGCCCTACGAGCAGTACTTC.

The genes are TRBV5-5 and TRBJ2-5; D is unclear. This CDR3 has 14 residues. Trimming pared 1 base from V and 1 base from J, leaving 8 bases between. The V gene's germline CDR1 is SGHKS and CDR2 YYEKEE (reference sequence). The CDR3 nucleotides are TGTGCCAGCAGCTTGATAAGCCTCCAAGAGACCCAGTACTTC. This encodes CASSLISLQETQYF.

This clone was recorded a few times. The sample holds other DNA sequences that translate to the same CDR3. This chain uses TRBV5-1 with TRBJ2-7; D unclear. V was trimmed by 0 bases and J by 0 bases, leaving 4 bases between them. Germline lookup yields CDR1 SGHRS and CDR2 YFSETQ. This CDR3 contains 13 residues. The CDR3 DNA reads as TGCGCCAGCAGCTTGGATCCCTCCTACGAGCAGTACTTC. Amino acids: CASSLDPSYEQYF. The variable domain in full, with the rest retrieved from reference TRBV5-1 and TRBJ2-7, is KAGVTQTPRYLIKTRGQQVTLSCSPISGHRSVSWYQQTPGQGLQFLFEYFSETQRNKGNFPGRFSGRQFSNSRSEMNVSTLELGDSALYLCASSLDPSYEQYFGPGTRLTVT.

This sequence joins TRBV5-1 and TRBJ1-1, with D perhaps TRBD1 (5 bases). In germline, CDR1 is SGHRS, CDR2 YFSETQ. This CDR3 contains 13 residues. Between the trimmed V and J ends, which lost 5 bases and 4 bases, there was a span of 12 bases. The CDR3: CASRGGVGTEAFF. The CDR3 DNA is TGCGCCAGCAGGGGAGGGGTGGGCACTGAAGCTTTCTTT. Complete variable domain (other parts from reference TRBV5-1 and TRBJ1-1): KAGVTQTPRYLIKTRGQQVTLSCSPISGHRSVSWYQQTPGQGLQFLFEYFSETQRNKGNFPGRFSGRQFSNSRSEMNVSTLELGDSALYLCASRGGVGTEAFFGQGTRLTVV.

CDR3 nucleotide sequence: TGTGCCAGCAGCGTCCGGAGGGATTACAATCAGCCCCAGCATTTT. It codes for CASSVRRDYNQPQHF. The V gene is TRBV9, the J gene TRBJ1-5; D remains ambiguous. V was cut by 2 bases and J by 3 bases, with 12 bases left in between. Per the germline V gene, CDR1 is SGDLS and CDR2 is YYNGEE. CDR3 length equals 15 residues.

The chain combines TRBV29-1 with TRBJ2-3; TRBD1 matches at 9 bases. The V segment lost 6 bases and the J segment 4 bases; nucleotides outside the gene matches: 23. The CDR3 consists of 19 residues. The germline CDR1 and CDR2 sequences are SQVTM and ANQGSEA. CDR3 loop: CSVPLGRRLTGGASDTQYF. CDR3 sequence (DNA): TGCAGCGTCCCTCTTGGTCGGCGTCTTACAGGGGGCGCGTCAGATACGCAGTATTTT.

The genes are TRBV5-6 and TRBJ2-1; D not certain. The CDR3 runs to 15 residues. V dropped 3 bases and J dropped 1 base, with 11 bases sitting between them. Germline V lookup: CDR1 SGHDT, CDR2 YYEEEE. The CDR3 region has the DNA TGTGCCAGCAGCTCAATTGCGGAATCCTACAATGAGCAGTTCTTC. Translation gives CASSSIAESYNEQFF.

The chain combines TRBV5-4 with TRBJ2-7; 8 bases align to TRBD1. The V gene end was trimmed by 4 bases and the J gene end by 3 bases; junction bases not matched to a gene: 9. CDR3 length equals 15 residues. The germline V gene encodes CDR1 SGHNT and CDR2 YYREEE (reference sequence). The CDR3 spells CASSLSGQGSYEQYF. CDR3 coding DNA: TGTGCCAGCAGCCTATCAGGACAGGGTAGCTACGAGCAGTACTTC.

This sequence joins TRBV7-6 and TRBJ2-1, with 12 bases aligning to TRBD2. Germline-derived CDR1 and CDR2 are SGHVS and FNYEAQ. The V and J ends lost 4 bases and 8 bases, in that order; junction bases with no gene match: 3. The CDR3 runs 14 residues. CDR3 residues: CASSSSGRAYEQFF. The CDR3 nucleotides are TGTGCCAGCAGCTCTAGCGGGAGGGCGTATGAGCAGTTCTTC. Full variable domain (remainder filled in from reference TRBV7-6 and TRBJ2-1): GAGVSQSPRYKVTKRGQDVALRCDPISGHVSLYWYRQALGQGPEFLTYFNYEAQQDKSGLPNDRFSAERPEGSISTLTIQRTEQRDSAMYRCASSSSGRAYEQFFGPGTRLTVL.

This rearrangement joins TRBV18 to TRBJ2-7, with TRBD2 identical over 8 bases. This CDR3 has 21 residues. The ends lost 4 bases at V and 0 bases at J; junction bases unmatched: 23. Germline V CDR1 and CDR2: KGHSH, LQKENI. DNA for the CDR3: TGTGCCAGCTCACTGAGATTGAGAAGCGGGAGTAAGCCCCCGGACTCCTACGAGCAGTACTTC. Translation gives CASSLRLRSGSKPPDSYEQYF.

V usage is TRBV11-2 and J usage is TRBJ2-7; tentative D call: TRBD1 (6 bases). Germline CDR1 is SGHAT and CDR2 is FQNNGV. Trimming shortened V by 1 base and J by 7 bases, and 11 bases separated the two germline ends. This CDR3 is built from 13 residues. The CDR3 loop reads CASSLATRGEQYF. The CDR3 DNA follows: TGTGCCAGCAGCTTAGCAACGAGGGGGGAGCAGTACTTC. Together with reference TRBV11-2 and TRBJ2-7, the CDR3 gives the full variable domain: EAGVAQSPRYKIIEKRQSVAFWCNPISGHATLYWYQQILGQGPKLLIQFQNNGVVDDSQLPKDRFSAERLKGVDSTLKIQPAKLEDSAVYLCASSLATRGEQYFGPGTRLTVT.

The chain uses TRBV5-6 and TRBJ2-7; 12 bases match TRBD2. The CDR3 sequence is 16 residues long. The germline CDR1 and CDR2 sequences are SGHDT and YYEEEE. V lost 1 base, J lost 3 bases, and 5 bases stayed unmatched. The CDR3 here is CASSLKTSGSYYEQYF. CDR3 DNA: TGTGCCAGCAGCTTGAAGACTAGCGGGAGTTACTACGAGCAGTACTTC.

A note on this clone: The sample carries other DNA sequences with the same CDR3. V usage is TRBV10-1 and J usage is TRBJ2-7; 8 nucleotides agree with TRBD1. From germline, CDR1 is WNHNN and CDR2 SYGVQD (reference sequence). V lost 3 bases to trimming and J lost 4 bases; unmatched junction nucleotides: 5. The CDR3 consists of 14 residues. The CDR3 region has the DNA TGCGCCAGCAGTGAAGGGACAGGAGTTTACGAGCAGTACTTC. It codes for CASSEGTGVYEQYF.

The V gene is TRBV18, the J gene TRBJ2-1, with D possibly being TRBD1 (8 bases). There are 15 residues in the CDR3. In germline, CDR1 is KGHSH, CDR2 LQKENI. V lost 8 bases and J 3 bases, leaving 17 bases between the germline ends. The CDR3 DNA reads TGTGCCAGCGCAGGGGGCGGGAGCTTCTACAATGAGCAGTTCTTC. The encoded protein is CASAGGGSFYNEQFF.

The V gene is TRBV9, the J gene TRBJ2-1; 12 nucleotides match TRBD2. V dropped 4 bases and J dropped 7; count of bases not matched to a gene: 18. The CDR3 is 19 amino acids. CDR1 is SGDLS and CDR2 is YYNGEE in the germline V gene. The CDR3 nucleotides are TGTGCCAGCAGCCCACGTAGTAGCCCTAGCGGGAGGGCCGGAAATGAGCAGTTCTTC. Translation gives CASSPRSSPSGRAGNEQFF.

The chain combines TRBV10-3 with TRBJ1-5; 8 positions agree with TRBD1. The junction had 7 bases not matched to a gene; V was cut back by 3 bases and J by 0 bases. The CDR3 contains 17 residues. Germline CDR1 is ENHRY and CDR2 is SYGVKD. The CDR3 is CAISDSRTGNSNQPQHF. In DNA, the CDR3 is TGTGCCATCAGTGACTCTAGGACAGGGAATAGCAATCAGCCCCAGCATTTT.

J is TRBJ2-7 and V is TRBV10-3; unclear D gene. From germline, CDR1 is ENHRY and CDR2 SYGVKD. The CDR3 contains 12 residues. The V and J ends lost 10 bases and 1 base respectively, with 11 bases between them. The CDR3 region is CATGGDSYEQYF. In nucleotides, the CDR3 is TGTGCCACCGGTGGGGATTCCTACGAGCAGTACTTC.

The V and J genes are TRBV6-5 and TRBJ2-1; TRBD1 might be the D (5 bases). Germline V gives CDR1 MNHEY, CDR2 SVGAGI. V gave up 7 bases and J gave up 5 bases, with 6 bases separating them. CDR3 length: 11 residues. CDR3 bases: TGTGCCAGCAACAGGAACAATGAGCAGTTCTTC. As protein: CASNRNNEQFF.

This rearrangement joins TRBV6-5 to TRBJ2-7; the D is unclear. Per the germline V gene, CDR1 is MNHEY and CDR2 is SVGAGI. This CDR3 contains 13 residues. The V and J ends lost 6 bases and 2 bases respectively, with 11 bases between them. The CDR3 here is CASRPVEAYEQYF. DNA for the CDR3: TGTGCCAGCAGGCCGGTTGAGGCCTACGAGCAGTACTTC.

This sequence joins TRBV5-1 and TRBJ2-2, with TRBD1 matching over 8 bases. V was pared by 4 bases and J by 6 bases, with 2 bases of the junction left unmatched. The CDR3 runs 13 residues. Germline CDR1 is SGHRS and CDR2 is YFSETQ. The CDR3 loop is CASSTTGAGELFF. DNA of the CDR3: TGCGCCAGCAGCACGACAGGGGCCGGGGAGCTGTTTTTT. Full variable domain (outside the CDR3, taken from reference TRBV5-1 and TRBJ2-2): KAGVTQTPRYLIKTRGQQVTLSCSPISGHRSVSWYQQTPGQGLQFLFEYFSETQRNKGNFPGRFSGRQFSNSRSEMNVSTLELGDSALYLCASSTTGAGELFFGEGSRLTVL.

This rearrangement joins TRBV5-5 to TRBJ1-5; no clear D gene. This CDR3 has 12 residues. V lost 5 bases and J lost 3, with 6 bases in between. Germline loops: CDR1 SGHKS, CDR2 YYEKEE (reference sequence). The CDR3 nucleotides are TGTGCCAGCAGTGGTTACAATCAGCCCCAGCATTTT. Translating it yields CASSGYNQPQHF.

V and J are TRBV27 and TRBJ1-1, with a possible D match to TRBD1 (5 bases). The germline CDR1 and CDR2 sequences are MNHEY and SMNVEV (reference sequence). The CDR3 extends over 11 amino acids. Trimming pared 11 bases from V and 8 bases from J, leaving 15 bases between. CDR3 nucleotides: TGTGCCGAGGTCGAGGGGATAGAAGCTTTCTTT. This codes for CAEVEGIEAFF.

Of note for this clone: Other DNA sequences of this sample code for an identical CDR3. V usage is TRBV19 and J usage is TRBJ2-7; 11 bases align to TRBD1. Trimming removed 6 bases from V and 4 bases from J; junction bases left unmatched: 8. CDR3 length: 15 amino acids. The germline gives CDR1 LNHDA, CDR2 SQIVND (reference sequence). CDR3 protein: CASSPAGTGGYEQYF. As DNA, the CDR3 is TGTGCCAGTAGCCCCGCCGGGACAGGGGGATACGAGCAGTACTTC. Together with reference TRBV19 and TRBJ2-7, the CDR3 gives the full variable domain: DGGITQSPKYLFRKEGQNVTLSCEQNLNHDAMYWYRQDPGQGLRLIYYSQIVNDFQKGDIAEGYSVSREKKESFPLTVTSAQKNPTAFYLCASSPAGTGGYEQYFGPGTRLTVT.

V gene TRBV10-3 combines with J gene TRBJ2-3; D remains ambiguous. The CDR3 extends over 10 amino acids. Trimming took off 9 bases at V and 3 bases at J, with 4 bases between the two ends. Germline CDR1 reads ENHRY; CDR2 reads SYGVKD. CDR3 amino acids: CAMGTDTQYF. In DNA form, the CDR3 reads TGTGCCATGGGAACAGATACGCAGTATTTT.

The CDR3, as DNA: TGCAGTGCCCCTCGAAGAGATACGCAGTATTTT. Protein product: CSAPRRDTQYF. The chain is built from TRBV20-1 and TRBJ2-3; D gene unclear. V was trimmed by 6 bases and J by 5 bases, leaving 9 bases between them. The CDR3 extends over 11 amino acids. CDR1 and CDR2 (germline): DFQATT, SNEGSKA (reference sequence).